This T cell receptor (beta chain) was identified in a study of T cell responses to AZD1222 COVID-19 vaccine. The study's findings and limits: The reported proportion of spike-specific TCRs targeting unmutated variant regions was nearly half. Donors were largely white British and mainly female; clonal diversity was possibly underestimated.

J lost 7 bases, V lost 6 bases, and 11 bases had no gene match. The CDR3 sequence is 15 residues long. Looked up from germline, CDR1 is MNHEY and CDR2 is SVGAGI. Second-dose schedules of about 4 or about 12 weeks were combined. A remark on this clone: Its antigen is unidentified.

The protocol was immunoSEQ multiplex PCR, while the TCRdb copy is restricted to in-frame clones and leaves out a portion. The sample lists 110,000 or so clones, about 86% occurring once. This TCR came from an adult who received the AZD1222 COVID-19 vaccine. Sequencing was performed on peripheral blood, taken 28 days after the second AZD1222 dose. This chain joins TRBV6-5 and TRBJ1-1; 10 bases map to TRBD1. The CDR3 region is CASSYGGDRGHEAFF. Here the CDR3 DNA reads TGTGCCAGCAGCTACGGAGGAGACAGGGGGCATGAAGCTTTCTTT.